A selection of T cell receptor beta chains follows, all from one sample in a study of cytomegalovirus exposure and HLA in healthy donors. Only in-frame clones appear in the TCRdb table, and some are missing; sequencing was by immunoSEQ multiplex PCR. Of about 120,000 clones listed, approximately 80% are singletons. The sample was PBMCs. These receptors were obtained from a middle-aged woman in good health and CMV-seropositive. Each CDR3 is given without its conserved first and last residue. D genes are given only for firm matches. Expanded clones are given a class, and other clones once, few, many or no size at all.

cdr3_aa	v_call	clone_size	d_call
ASSEGTGYGGQETQY	TRBV10-2	few	TRBD1
ASSHSGTSGAIYNEQF	TRBV9	few	TRBD2
ASSMWGGEQY	TRBV5-4	NA	TRBD2
ASSLAGVGEQY	TRBV25-1	NA	TRBD2
ASSIQGSYEQY	TRBV6-6	NA	NA
SAGQGANYGYT	TRBV29-1	once	TRBD1
ASSLLTGTPAEQF	TRBV7-7	once	NA
ASRVGGGYNEQF	TRBV28	NA	NA
ATSNDGGPNEQF	TRBV15	NA	NA
ASSLTGENTEAF	TRBV7-6	few	TRBD1
ASRGQGSSYEQY	TRBV27	few	NA
ASSNAGTSYEQY	TRBV19	NA	NA
AISESLRTSGGPEETQY	TRBV10-3	NA	TRBD2
SVVGDRGLAF	TRBV29-1	NA	TRBD1
ASSSSGGANTGELF	TRBV9	NA	NA
ASSIGRKLNTEAF	TRBV19	NA	NA
ASSVEGGQETQY	TRBV2	NA	NA
ASSLSSGWYEQY	TRBV27	NA	NA
ASSLDRGRGYEQY	TRBV5-1	NA	TRBD1
ACRDNSYEQY	TRBV30	NA	NA
ASSLPHTGAGELF	TRBV7-3	NA	TRBD1
ASSRGEGREQY	TRBV19	NA	TRBD2
ASSGRGSKTQY	TRBV2	NA	NA
ASSDQKDTTYEQY	TRBV25-1	NA	NA
ASSPNSGNSYNEQF	TRBV5-1	NA	TRBD2
ASSRDRLYNSPLH	TRBV2	NA	TRBD1
ASSGRNSPLH	TRBV19	few	NA
ASSNRDRDNSPLH	TRBV5-1	NA	TRBD1
ASSIQNQGSYEQY	TRBV19	NA	NA
ASSRTSGVTDTQY	TRBV7-3	NA	TRBD2
ASSLEGRVNQPQH	TRBV7-2	NA	NA
ASSFGQGRETQY	TRBV7-9	NA	TRBD1
ASSELLAGFYNEQF	TRBV10-1	NA	TRBD2
ASSLRQGEGTDTQY	TRBV7-2	NA	TRBD1
ASTGQGIEQY	TRBV19	NA	TRBD1
ASAGLFGYGYT	TRBV19	NA	NA
ASRQGGSSYNEQF	TRBV10-2	few	TRBD1
ASSTGTRSATEAF	TRBV9	few	NA
ASSPRPGQIRPEQY	TRBV7-2	once	TRBD1
ASSPNSGSQDTQY	TRBV19	NA	TRBD2
ASSVWTRGETQY	TRBV2	NA	NA
ASSDEGLENTEAF	TRBV6-1	NA	NA
ASSTIRDSLSGANVLT	TRBV13	few	TRBD1
ASRRQGSSNQPQH	TRBV27	NA	TRBD1
ATSNEGPQWPQH	TRBV6-5	NA	NA
ASSRDRDGNYGYT	TRBV5-1	NA	TRBD1
ASSQDGGRATGELF	TRBV4-2	NA	NA
ASSLSRDRHRNYGYT	TRBV7-8	once	TRBD1
ASSPGGTGGNEQY	TRBV19	NA	TRBD1
ASSLAVTGMNTEAF	TRBV7-8	once	TRBD1
ASSDQGGRSPLH	TRBV2	NA	TRBD1
ASSNGKGSGNTGELF	TRBV21-1	NA	NA